Sequencing of this T cell receptor (beta chain) was carried out in a study of T-cell memory formation after mild COVID-19. Background on the study: In these data, TCR clusters were largely donor specific. Study findings and constraints: Chiefly within CM and EM were the contracting CD4+ clones; CD8+ ones were within EMRA.

J gave up 5 bases and V 6 bases, and 8 bases lay outside the gene matches. From germline, CDR1 is MGHRA and CDR2 YSYEKL. CDR3 length: 15 residues. 5'RACE primed at constant segments yielded TCR alpha and TCR beta cDNA libraries bearing sample barcodes and UMIs. A single record per CDR3 protein comes from TCRdb applying MiXCR to the 5' RACE reads. The table lists a few hundred thousand distinct CDR3 sequences, around 15% of them singletons. Points on this clonotype: The target antigen is unknown.

The chain combines TRBV4-1 with TRBJ2-3; TRBD1 matches 10 bases. Sequencing input: PBMCs or a T cell subset sorted from them (not recorded which). This TCR was recovered from a man aged 18-30 years who had mild COVID-19 (a few samples of this study predate the infection). Cell type and time point are not known. CDR3 in amino acids: CASRSGQGGKDTQYF. DNA of the CDR3: TGCGCCAGCAGGTCCGGACAGGGGGGCAAAGATACGCAGTATTTT.